This entry concerns a single T cell receptor beta chain. The sample originates from a study of response to subunit inactivated influenza vaccine. TCRdb re-called the RT-PCR reads with MiXCR, one entry per CDR3 protein. This sample has about 540,000 distinct CDR3 sequences, with approximately 24% found just once. The germline CDR1 and CDR2 sequences are MDHEN and SYDVKM. The CDR3 covers 12 residues. V dropped 5 bases and J dropped 13 bases, with 15 bases sitting between them. These data also formed part of another study, on T cells expressing NK-cell markers. From that report: The authors generated TCR beta cDNA through 5'RACE template switching with UMIs. Seropositivity for HCMV was found in seven of the eight sequenced donors, with one seronegative. The share of CD8+ T cells held by dominant NKG2C+ clonotypes was about 1.0-7.5% in six donors. Similarly, these clonotypes led the CD3+CD56-NKG2C+ fraction as well in several donors.

This clonotype originated in a middle-aged man who received an inactivated influenza vaccine. This chain uses TRBV28 with TRBJ2-1; D remains ambiguous. The specimen was CD4+ T cells sorted from PBMCs, collected 11 to 12 days after vaccination. The CDR3 DNA reads TGTGCCAGCAGTCCCCCCCGATGGAATCAGTTCTTC. This sequence encodes CASSPPRWNQFF.